The 22 T cell receptor beta chains below come from one sample, sequenced in a study of molecular identifiers for immune sequencing clone quantification. TCRdb fed the PCR reads into MiXCR, producing one record per CDR3 protein. The profile shows about 36,000 distinct CDR3 sequences, about 18% of them singletons. Sequencing was performed on naive CD8+ T cells from blood, with Jurkat cell RNA spiked in. The subset was: FACS-sorted CD8+CD4-CCR7+CD45RA+ naive T cells. The receptors originated from a human donor in good health. Some libraries in this study had Jurkat cell RNA spiked in.

This clonotype was seen repeatedly, ten times or more. This CDR3 is CASSVESGSGYEQYF. The DNA of the CDR3 is TGTGCCAGCAGCGTAGAGAGCGGGAGTGGGTACGAGCAGTACTTC. The chain carries TRBV9 and TRBJ2-7, with TRBD2 matching over 8 bases. The CDR3 extends over 15 amino acids. V shed 0 bases and J 4 bases; nucleotides not matched to a gene: 6. In germline, CDR1 is SGDLS, CDR2 YYNGEE.

In its sample, this clonotype was seen a few times. The chain uses TRBV4-3 and TRBJ2-1, with 14 bases identical to TRBD2. The CDR3 loop spans 17 amino acids. Germline V lookup: CDR1 LGHNA, CDR2 YSLEER. Unmatched junction bases numbered 5, after V lost 5 bases and J lost 2 bases. The CDR3: CASSVRLAGGPYNEQFF. DNA of the CDR3: TGCGCCAGCAGCGTCCGACTAGCGGGAGGGCCCTACAATGAGCAGTTCTTC.

This clonotype was recorded many times. The rearrangement uses TRBV9 and TRBJ2-4; no definite D call. Germline CDR1 and CDR2: SGDLS and YYNGEE. The CDR3 totals 12 residues. The germline V and J ends were trimmed by 0 bases and 13 bases, with 11 bases remaining between them. The CDR3, as DNA: TGTGCCAGCAGCGTAGGGAATGGAGTCCAGTACTTC. The encoded protein is CASSVGNGVQYF.

The V call is TRBV7-8, the J call TRBJ2-1; TRBD2 agrees at 10 bases. V lost 9 bases and J lost 5; bases outside the gene matches: 4. The CDR3 has 13 amino acids. Germline lookup yields CDR1 SGHVS and CDR2 FQNEAQ. The CDR3 reads CARGTSVNNEQFF. The CDR3 DNA is TGTGCCAGAGGGACTAGCGTAAACAATGAGCAGTTCTTC.

This clonotype was picked up many times. The V gene is TRBV4-2, the J gene TRBJ2-3, with a weak D call TRBD1 (5 bases). Germline assignment: CDR1 LGHNA and CDR2 YNFKEQ. Deletions cut 1 base from V and 3 bases from J, with 14 bases between. This CDR3 has 16 amino acids. The CDR3 DNA sequence: TGTGCCAGCAGCCAAGCTACCCGGACATCTACAGATACGCAGTATTTT. Protein product: CASSQATRTSTDTQYF.

In this sample, this clonotype turned up many times. The V and J genes are TRBV3-1 and TRBJ2-5, with a possible D match to TRBD2 (6 bases). V shed 4 bases and J shed 2 bases, with 17 bases lying between them. The CDR3 is 16 amino acids. CDR1 is LGHDT, CDR2 YNNKEL, per germline (reference sequence). In DNA form, the CDR3 reads TGTGCCAGCAGCCCCCTTCGGGGACTTGCTCAAGAGACCCAGTACTTC. Translating gives CASSPLRGLAQETQYF.

In this sample, this clonotype turned up many times. The V call is TRBV6-6, the J call TRBJ2-2, with TRBD2 matching over 9 bases. In germline, CDR1 is MNHNY, CDR2 SVGAGI (reference sequence). Unmatched junction bases numbered 7, after V lost 6 bases and J lost 5 bases. The CDR3 has 15 amino acids. In nucleotides, the CDR3 is TGTGCCAGCAGCAATAGCGGGAGAGGGACCGGGGAGCTGTTTTTT. It codes for CASSNSGRGTGELFF.

This clonotype has a count of ten or more. The V gene is TRBV3-1, the J gene TRBJ2-1, with 9 bases lining up with TRBD2. The CDR3 has 15 residues. The junction had 8 bases not matched to a gene; V was cut back by 4 bases and J by 7 bases. Germline values: CDR1 LGHDT, CDR2 YNNKEL (reference sequence). In DNA, the CDR3 is TGTGCCAGCAGCCCCCTAGGTAGCGGGAGAAATGAGCAGTTCTTC. This translates into CASSPLGSGRNEQFF.

This clonotype was picked up many times. The chain couples TRBV19 to TRBJ2-1; perhaps TRBD2 as D (5 bases). The CDR3 has 14 amino acids. The V and J ends lost 10 bases and 0 bases respectively, with 13 bases between them. Germline CDR1 reads LNHDA; CDR2 reads SQIVND (reference sequence). DNA for the CDR3: TGTGCCACCGAGACTGGGAGCTCCTACAATGAGCAGTTCTTC. Translated: CATETGSSYNEQFF.

This clonotype has at least ten counts. The chain links TRBV5-1 to TRBJ2-2; D is unresolved. Trimming shortened V by 4 bases and J by 1 base, and 11 bases separated the two germline ends. The V gene's germline CDR1 is SGHRS and CDR2 YFSETQ. CDR3 length: 15 amino acids. CDR3 bases: TGCGCCAGCAGCCCGTTAGACCAGAACACCGGGGAGCTGTTTTTT. Translation gives CASSPLDQNTGELFF.

This clonotype was counted at least ten times. The chain links TRBV20-1 to TRBJ2-7; the match to TRBD1 covers 8 bases. The CDR3 runs to 13 residues. Germline assignment: CDR1 DFQATT and CDR2 SNEGSKA (reference sequence). With V trimmed by 6 bases and J by 2 bases, 6 bases remained unmatched. The CDR3 sequence: CSAPRGRPYEQYF. CDR3 nucleotide sequence: TGCAGTGCGCCCAGGGGGCGCCCCTACGAGCAGTACTTC.

This clonotype was seen at least ten times. The gene calls are TRBV12-3 or TRBV12-4 and TRBJ1-5; tentative D call: TRBD1 (5 bases). This CDR3 region has 14 residues. V gave up 5 bases and J gave up 0 bases, with 8 bases separating them. The CDR3 is CASSLGVSNQPQHF. The CDR3 DNA reads TGTGCCAGCAGTCTAGGGGTTAGCAATCAGCCCCAGCATTTT.

This clonotype was counted many times. The rearrangement links TRBV27 to TRBJ2-3, with D possibly being TRBD1 (6 bases). V was cut by 4 bases and J by 2 bases, with 13 bases left in between. The CDR3 is made up of 15 amino acids. Germline V gives CDR1 MNHEY, CDR2 SMNVEV (reference sequence). Here the CDR3 DNA reads TGTGCCAGCAGTTCCGACGACAGGTACACAGATACGCAGTATTTT. Amino acids: CASSSDDRYTDTQYF.

This clonotype was found many times. This chain uses TRBV4-3 with TRBJ2-2; 14 nucleotides align to TRBD2. V was pared by 5 bases and J by 8 bases, with 7 bases of the junction left unmatched. This CDR3 region has 16 residues. CDR1 is LGHNA and CDR2 is YSLEER in the germline V gene. The CDR3 loop is CASSGGLAGVGGELFF. The CDR3, as DNA: TGCGCCAGCAGCGGGGGACTAGCGGGAGTTGGTGGGGAGCTGTTTTTT.

Many counts were recorded for this clonotype. This rearrangement joins TRBV7-2 to TRBJ2-7; TRBD1 or TRBD2 may be the D gene (5 bases each). V was trimmed by 4 bases and J by 1 base, leaving 14 bases between them. From germline, CDR1 is SGHTA and CDR2 FQGNSA. There are 15 residues in the CDR3. The CDR3 nucleotides read TGTGCCAGCAGCTCCCTCCGGGACGGATCCTACGAGCAGTACTTC. Its protein is CASSSLRDGSYEQYF.

This clonotype appeared many times. V gene TRBV29-1 combines with J gene TRBJ2-7; D gene ambiguous. The CDR3 runs 11 residues. The V end lost 2 bases, the J end lost 7 bases, and 9 bases lay between the germline ends. The germline V gene has CDR1 SQVTM and CDR2 ANQGSEA. The CDR3 is CSVESRREQYF. The DNA of the CDR3 is TGCAGCGTTGAATCCCGGCGGGAGCAGTACTTC.

Comment on this clonotype: A single base separates this from a much larger clone, so it may be a read error. The chain employs TRBV3-1 and TRBJ2-3, with a possible D match to TRBD2 (5 bases). Per germline, CDR1 LGHDT and CDR2 YNNKEL (reference sequence). This CDR3 has 17 residues. Here the CDR3 reads CANSQRPLLSPGDTQYF. Here the CDR3 DNA reads TGTGCCAACAGCCAACGACCCCTTCTATCTCCGGGGGATACGCAGTATTTT.

In this sample, this clonotype turned up many times. This chain links TRBV2 with TRBJ1-2; D call uncertain. CDR3 length: 15 residues. Trimming pared 7 bases from V and 4 bases from J, leaving 19 bases between. From germline, CDR1 is SNHLY and CDR2 FYNNEI. Here the CDR3 reads CASTRSTEVAYGYTF. DNA of the CDR3: TGTGCCAGCACCCGAAGCACAGAAGTAGCCTATGGCTACACCTTC.

This clonotype was counted many times. The rearrangement joins TRBV6-2 or TRBV6-3 to TRBJ2-7, with 11 nucleotides matching TRBD2. The CDR3 covers 13 residues. Germline CDR1 and CDR2: MNHEY and SVGEGT. V shed 5 bases, J shed 7 bases, and the junction held 4 bases outside the gene matches. In DNA, the CDR3 is TGTGCCAGCAGTCGACTAGCGGGATGGGAGCAGTACTTC. Protein product: CASSRLAGWEQYF.

This clonotype was detected many times. The chain recombines TRBV3-1 with TRBJ2-3; D might be TRBD2 (6 bases). V was cut by 3 bases and J by 0 bases, with 10 bases left in between. The CDR3 has 15 amino acids. The V gene's germline CDR1 is LGHDT and CDR2 YNNKEL (reference sequence). In DNA form, the CDR3 reads TGTGCCAGCAGCCACGGGACTGCTAGCACAGATACGCAGTATTTT. Translated, it gives CASSHGTASTDTQYF.

As regards this clonotype: This may arise from a read error, as a much more abundant clone is one base away. The V and J genes are TRBV13 and TRBJ2-7; D is ambiguous. V was trimmed by 7 bases and J by 4 bases, leaving 14 bases between them. CDR1 is PRHDT and CDR2 is FYEKMQ in the germline V gene (reference sequence). CDR3 length: 13 amino acids. CDR3 sequence reads: CASKKGLDYEQYF. In DNA form, the CDR3 reads TGTGCCAGCAAAAAGGGTCTAGATTACGAGCAGTACTTC.

About this clonotype itself: A clone one base away is much larger, so this may be a read error. The chain recombines TRBV12-3 or TRBV12-4 with TRBJ2-3; TRBD2 is a possible D gene (6 bases). The CDR3 spans 16 residues. The CDR3 protein is CASGFYGGIRTDTQYF. For the CDR3, the DNA is TGTGCCAGCGGTTTCTACGGCGGGATAAGAACAGATACGCAGTATTTT.